This entry describes one TCR beta chain. Some clones are missing from TCRdb's copy, which holds only in-frame ones; the method was immunoSEQ multiplex PCR. The sample yields approximately 30,000 clones, around nine tenths seen once. This entry comes from a study of T cell changes during pregnancy in multiple sclerosis. The TCR sequence derives from a female donor with multiple sclerosis, enrolled in a pregnancy study. This specimen consisted of CD8+ T cells from peripheral blood mononuclear cells, obtained before pregnancy.

This CDR3 is CASSILPGHIEKLFF. CDR3 sequence (DNA): TGTGCCAGTAGTATACTGCCAGGCCACATTGAAAAACTGTTTTTT. This chain uses TRBV19 with TRBJ1-4; no definite D call. Germline CDR1 and CDR2: LNHDA and SQIVND (reference sequence). V dropped 2 bases and J dropped 7 bases, with 14 bases sitting between them. The CDR3 contains 15 residues.